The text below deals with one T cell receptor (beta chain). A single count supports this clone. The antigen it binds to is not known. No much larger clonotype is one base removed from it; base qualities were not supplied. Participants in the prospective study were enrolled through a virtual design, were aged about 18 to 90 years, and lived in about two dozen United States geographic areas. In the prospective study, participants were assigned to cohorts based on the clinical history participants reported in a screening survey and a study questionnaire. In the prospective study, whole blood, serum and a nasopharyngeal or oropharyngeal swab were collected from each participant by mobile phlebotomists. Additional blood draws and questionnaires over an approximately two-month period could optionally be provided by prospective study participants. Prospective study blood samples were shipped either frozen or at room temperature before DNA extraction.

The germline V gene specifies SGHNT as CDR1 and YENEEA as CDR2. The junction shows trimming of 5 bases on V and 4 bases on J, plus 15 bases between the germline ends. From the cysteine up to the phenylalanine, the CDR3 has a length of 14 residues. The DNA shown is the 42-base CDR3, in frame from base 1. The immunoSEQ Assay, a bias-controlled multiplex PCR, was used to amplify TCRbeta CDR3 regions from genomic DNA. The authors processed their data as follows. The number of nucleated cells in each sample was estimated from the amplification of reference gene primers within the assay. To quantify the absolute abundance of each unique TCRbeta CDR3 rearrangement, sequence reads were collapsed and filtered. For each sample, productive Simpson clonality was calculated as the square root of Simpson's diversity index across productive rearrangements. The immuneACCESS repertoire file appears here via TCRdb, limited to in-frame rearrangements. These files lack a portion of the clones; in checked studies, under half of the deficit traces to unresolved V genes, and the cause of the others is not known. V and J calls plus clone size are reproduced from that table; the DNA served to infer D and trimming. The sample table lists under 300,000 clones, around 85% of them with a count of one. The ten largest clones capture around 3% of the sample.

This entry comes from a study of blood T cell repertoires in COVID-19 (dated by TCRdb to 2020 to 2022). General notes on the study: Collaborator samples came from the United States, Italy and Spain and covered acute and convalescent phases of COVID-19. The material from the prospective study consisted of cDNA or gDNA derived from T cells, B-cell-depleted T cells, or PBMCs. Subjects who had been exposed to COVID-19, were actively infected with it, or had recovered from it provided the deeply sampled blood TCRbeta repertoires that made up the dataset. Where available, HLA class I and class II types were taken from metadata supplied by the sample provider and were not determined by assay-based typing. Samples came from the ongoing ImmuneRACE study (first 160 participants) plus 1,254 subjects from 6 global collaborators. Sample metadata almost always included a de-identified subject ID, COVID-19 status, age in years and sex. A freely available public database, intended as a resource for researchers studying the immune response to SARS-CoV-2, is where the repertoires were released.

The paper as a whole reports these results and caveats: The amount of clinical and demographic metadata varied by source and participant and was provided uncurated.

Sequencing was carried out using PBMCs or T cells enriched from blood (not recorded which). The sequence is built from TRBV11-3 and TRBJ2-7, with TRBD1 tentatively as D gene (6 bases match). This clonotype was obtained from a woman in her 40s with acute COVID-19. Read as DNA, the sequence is TGTGCCAGCAGCCCAAGCAGGGGCGGGTACGAGCAGTACTTC. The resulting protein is CASSPSRGGYEQYF.